This TCR beta chain was found in a study of glioma-infiltrating T cells. This clonotype was picked up many times. Antigen specificity is unknown. The CDR3 contains 15 residues. The germline CDR1 and CDR2 sequences are MDHEN and SYDVKM. The V and J ends lost 6 bases and 5 bases respectively, with 17 bases between them. Study-wide results and limits: CDR3 overlap between tissue and blood was very small. Non-neoplastic patients had below-expected tissue-blood divergence, while all gliomas exceeded expectation.

Using RNA template, CDR3s of TCR alpha and beta were amplified with iRepertoire arm-PCR. One-step reverse transcription and amplification started from about 100-400 ng of tissue mRNA or PBMC total RNA. TCRdb reanalysed the multiplex PCR reads using MiXCR and keeps one entry per CDR3 protein. Among roughly 200,000 distinct CDR3 sequences listed, about 46% were seen once. Sequencing was carried out using glioma tissue, nonneoplastic brain tissue, or PBMCs (not recorded which). This receptor was obtained from a human donor with low-grade glioma or glioblastoma, undergoing nonglioma brain surgery, or in good health (not recorded which). This sequence joins TRBV28 and TRBJ2-1, with D tentatively TRBD1 (6 bases). The CDR3, as DNA: TGTGCCAGCAGCCCTCAGGGGATTTGGAACAATGAGCAGTTCTTC. Translating it yields CASSPQGIWNNEQFF.